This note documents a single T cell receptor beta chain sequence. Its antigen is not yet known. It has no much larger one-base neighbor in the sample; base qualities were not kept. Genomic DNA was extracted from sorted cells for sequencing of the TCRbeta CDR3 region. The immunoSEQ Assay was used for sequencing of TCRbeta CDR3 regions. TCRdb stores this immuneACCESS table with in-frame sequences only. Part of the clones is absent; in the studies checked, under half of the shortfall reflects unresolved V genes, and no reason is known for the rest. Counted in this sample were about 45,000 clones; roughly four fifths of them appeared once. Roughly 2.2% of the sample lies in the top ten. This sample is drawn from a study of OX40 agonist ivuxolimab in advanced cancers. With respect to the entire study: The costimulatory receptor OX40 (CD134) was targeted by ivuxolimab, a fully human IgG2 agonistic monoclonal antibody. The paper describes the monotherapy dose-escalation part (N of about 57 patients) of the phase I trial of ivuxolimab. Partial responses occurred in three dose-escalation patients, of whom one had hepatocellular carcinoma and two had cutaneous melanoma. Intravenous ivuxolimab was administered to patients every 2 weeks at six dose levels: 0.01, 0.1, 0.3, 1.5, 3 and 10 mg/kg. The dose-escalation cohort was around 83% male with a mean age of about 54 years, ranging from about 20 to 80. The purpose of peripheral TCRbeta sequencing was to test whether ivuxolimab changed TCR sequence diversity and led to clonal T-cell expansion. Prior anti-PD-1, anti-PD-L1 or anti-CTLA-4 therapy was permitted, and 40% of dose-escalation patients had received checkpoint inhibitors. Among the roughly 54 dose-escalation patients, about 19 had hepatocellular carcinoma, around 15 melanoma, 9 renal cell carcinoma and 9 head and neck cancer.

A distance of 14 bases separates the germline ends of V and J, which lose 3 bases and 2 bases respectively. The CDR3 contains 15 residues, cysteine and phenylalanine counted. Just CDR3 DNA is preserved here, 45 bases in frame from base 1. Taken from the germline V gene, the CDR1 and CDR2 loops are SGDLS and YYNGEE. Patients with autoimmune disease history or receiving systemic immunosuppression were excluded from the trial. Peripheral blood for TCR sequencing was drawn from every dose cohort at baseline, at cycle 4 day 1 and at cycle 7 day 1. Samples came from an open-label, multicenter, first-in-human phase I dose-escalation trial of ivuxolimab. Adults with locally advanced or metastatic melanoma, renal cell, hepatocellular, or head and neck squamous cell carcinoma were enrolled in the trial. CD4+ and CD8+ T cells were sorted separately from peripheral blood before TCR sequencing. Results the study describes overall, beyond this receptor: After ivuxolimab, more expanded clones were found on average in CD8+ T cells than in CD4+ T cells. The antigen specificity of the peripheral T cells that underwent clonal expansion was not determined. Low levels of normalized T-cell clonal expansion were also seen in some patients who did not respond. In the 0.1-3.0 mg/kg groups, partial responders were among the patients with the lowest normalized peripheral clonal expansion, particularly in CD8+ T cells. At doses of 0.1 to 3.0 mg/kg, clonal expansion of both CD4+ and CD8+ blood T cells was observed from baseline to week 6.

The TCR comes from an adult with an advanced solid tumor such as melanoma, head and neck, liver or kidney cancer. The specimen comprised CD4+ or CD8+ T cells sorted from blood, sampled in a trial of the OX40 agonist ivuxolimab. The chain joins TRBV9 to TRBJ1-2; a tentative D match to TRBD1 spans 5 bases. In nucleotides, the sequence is TGTGCCAGCAGCGCCTCAGGGTGGGCCAACTATGGCTACACCTTC. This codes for CASSASGWANYGYTF.